The 25 T cell receptor beta chains below all came from one sample that was sequenced in a study of cytomegalovirus exposure and HLA in healthy donors (dated by TCRdb to about 2017). The protocol used for the library was the immunoSEQ multiplex PCR assay. The source is immuneACCESS, and TCRdb retained only in-frame sequences with V and J called. Part of the clones is not carried over; for the studies checked, unresolved V genes explain less than half of this, and the remainder is unexplained. This sample is represented by about 130,000 clones; roughly 89% of them were singletons. The ten largest account for about 10% of the sample. Sequencing was performed on PBMCs. The receptors were sampled from a woman aged 18-35 years in good health and CMV-seropositive.

V usage is TRBV6-1 and J usage is TRBJ2-2; 7 positions agree with TRBD1. The CDR3 loop spans 16 amino acids. J gave up 4 bases and V 3 bases, and 8 bases lay outside the gene matches. Germline V gene sequence: CDR1 MNHNS, CDR2 SASEGT. This CDR3 reads CASSERFGQATGELFF. The CDR3, as DNA: TGTGCCAGCAGTGAGAGGTTCGGACAGGCCACCGGGGAGCTGTTTTTT.

The rearrangement links TRBV6-5 to TRBJ2-1; 12 bases map to TRBD2. Germline CDR1 and CDR2: MNHEY and SVGAGI. The CDR3 loop spans 13 amino acids. Losses at the gene ends were 3 bases for V and 16 bases for J; bases not matched to a gene: 7. CDR3 DNA: TGTGCCAGCAGTTATAAGTCGGGACTAGCGGGTTTCTTC. Its protein product is CASSYKSGLAGFF.

V gene TRBV2 combines with J gene TRBJ1-4; D not resolved. The CDR3 length is 13 residues. CDR1 SNHLY and CDR2 FYNNEI come from the germline V gene. The V and J ends lost 8 bases and 7 bases respectively, with 14 bases between them. In DNA, the CDR3 is TGTGCCAGCGGGGATTGGGCGGGTGAAAAACTGTTTTTT. This codes for CASGDWAGEKLFF.

This clone was seen more than once but under ten times. Other DNA sequences within the sample encode an identical CDR3. J is TRBJ2-3 and V is TRBV29-1; TRBD2 aligns across 16 bases. V gave up 3 bases and J gave up 5 bases; unmatched junction bases: 8. Germline V CDR1 and CDR2: SQVTM, ANQGSEA. The CDR3 is 17 amino acids. The CDR3 reads CSVEGGTSGGAGDTQYF. Written as DNA, the CDR3 is TGCAGCGTTGAGGGTGGGACTAGCGGGGGGGCCGGAGATACGCAGTATTTT.

The sample holds one count of this clone. The DNA for the CDR3 is TGTGCCAGCATCCGGGGGGTCTCTGGAAACACCATATATTTT. Amino acids: CASIRGVSGNTIYF. V and J are TRBV6-6 and TRBJ1-3; perhaps TRBD1 as D (5 bases). Trimming took off 7 bases at V and 0 bases at J, with 10 bases between the two ends. Germline V CDR1 and CDR2: MNHNY, SVGAGI (reference sequence). This CDR3 has 14 residues.

This clone was counted between two and nine times. J is TRBJ2-5 and V is TRBV7-2; unclear D gene. The CDR3 runs to 13 residues. V was shortened by 5 bases and J by 4 bases, with 11 bases between the two germline ends. Per the germline V gene, CDR1 is SGHTA and CDR2 is FQGNSA. This CDR3 reads CASSPQATETQYF. As DNA, the CDR3 is TGTGCCAGCAGCCCGCAGGCAACAGAGACCCAGTACTTC.

The V gene is TRBV6-5, the J gene TRBJ1-1, with D perhaps matching TRBD1 (6 bases). This CDR3 is 14 amino acids long. The V gene lost 0 bases and the J gene lost 11 bases, with 16 bases spanning the gap. Germline-derived CDR1 and CDR2 are MNHEY and SVGAGI. CDR3 amino acids: CASSYSNSQGPAFF. CDR3 bases: TGTGCCAGCAGTTACTCGAACTCGCAGGGGCCGGCTTTCTTT.

The rearrangement joins TRBV7-9 to TRBJ2-7; tentative D call: TRBD2 (5 bases). The CDR3 contains 13 residues. Germline V CDR1 and CDR2: SEHNR, FQNEAQ (reference sequence). Trimming removed 4 bases from V and 0 bases from J, with 7 bases in between. CDR3 loop: CASSSRVSYEQYF. The CDR3 DNA is TGTGCCAGCAGCTCGCGGGTCTCCTACGAGCAGTACTTC.

CDR3 sequence: CASSPGGLGANYGYTF. The CDR3 nucleotides read TGTGCCAGCAGCCCAGGAGGTTTGGGTGCTAACTATGGCTACACCTTC. The chain joins TRBV7-3 to TRBJ1-2, with D unclear. Germline V CDR1 and CDR2: SGHTA, FQGTGA. This CDR3 has 16 amino acids. Trimming cost V 5 bases and J 0 bases, with 16 bases left between them.

The V and J genes are TRBV14 and TRBJ2-7, with D possibly being TRBD1 (6 bases). The CDR3 length is 15 residues. Per the germline V gene, CDR1 is SGHDN and CDR2 is FVKESK. V was cut by 4 bases and J by 2 bases, with 15 bases left in between. CDR3: CASSPSTGRAYEQYF. The CDR3 DNA reads as TGTGCCAGCAGCCCCTCGACAGGTCGCGCCTACGAGCAGTACTTC.

The chain carries TRBV4-2 and TRBJ2-3; 7 bases match TRBD2. CDR1 is LGHNA, CDR2 YNFKEQ, per germline. The CDR3 runs to 18 residues. V shed 0 bases and J 0 bases; nucleotides not matched to a gene: 9. Written as DNA, the CDR3 is TGTGCCAGCAGCCAAGAAATCTCGGGCGGGGGAAGCACAGATACGCAGTATTTT. It translates to CASSQEISGGGSTDTQYF.

This clone showed up just once. The chain recombines TRBV6-5 with TRBJ2-7; 9 bases map to TRBD1. The CDR3 sequence is 15 residues long. Losses at the gene ends were 0 bases for V and 5 bases for J; bases not matched to a gene: 5. The germline CDR1 and CDR2 sequences are MNHEY and SVGAGI. The DNA for the CDR3 is TGTGCCAGCAGTTACTCAGGGACAGGGCGCCACGAGCAGTACTTC. It yields the protein CASSYSGTGRHEQYF.

This chain joins TRBV6-5 and TRBJ1-6; 9 positions match TRBD1. The CDR3 sequence is 14 residues long. V trimming: 6 bases; J trimming: 12 bases; junction bases outside the gene matches: 9. Per the germline V gene, CDR1 is MNHEY and CDR2 is SVGAGI. The chain's CDR3 is CASSRTGEQGPLHF. In nucleotides, the CDR3 is TGTGCCAGCAGCCGGACAGGGGAGCAGGGACCCCTCCACTTT.

DNA of the CDR3: TGTGCCAGCAGCGTAGATGCCAGAGGGACAAACACTGAAGCTTTCTTT. Translated: CASSVDARGTNTEAFF. V usage is TRBV9 and J usage is TRBJ1-1; possibly TRBD1 for D (6 bases). V gave up 0 bases and J gave up 2 bases, with 14 bases separating them. This CDR3 spans 16 amino acids. The germline V gene encodes CDR1 SGDLS and CDR2 YYNGEE.

V gene TRBV5-5 combines with J gene TRBJ1-1; 7 positions agree with TRBD1. The CDR3 has 13 amino acids. The V gene's germline CDR1 is SGHKS and CDR2 YYEKEE (reference sequence). V trimming: 3 bases; J trimming: 6 bases; junction bases outside the gene matches: 5. CDR3 amino acids: CASSSQGNAEAFF. DNA for the CDR3: TGTGCCAGCAGCTCACAGGGGAATGCTGAAGCTTTCTTT. The full variable domain, its missing parts supplied by reference TRBV5-5 and TRBJ1-1, is DAGVTQSPTHLIKTRGQQVTLRCSPISGHKSVSWYQQVLGQGPQFIFQYYEKEERGRGNFPDRFSARQFPNYSSELNVNALLLGDSALYLCASSSQGNAEAFFGQGTRLTVV.

The V call is TRBV5-8, the J call TRBJ2-7; 8 bases line up with TRBD2. Germline V gene lookup returns CDR1 SGHTS and CDR2 YDEGEE. The CDR3 sequence is 14 residues long. With V trimmed by 0 bases and J by 6 bases, 5 bases remained unmatched. This CDR3 reads CASSLERGGFEQYF. The DNA of the CDR3 is TGTGCCAGCAGCTTGGAACGGGGGGGCTTCGAGCAGTACTTC.

The chain uses TRBV7-9 and TRBJ1-1; 7 bases are a match to TRBD1. CDR3 length: 13 residues. The V gene end was trimmed by 2 bases and the J gene end by 8 bases; junction bases not matched to a gene: 5. Germline V gives CDR1 SEHNR, CDR2 FQNEAQ (reference sequence). CDR3 sequence reads: CASSLQGGLEAFF. CDR3 DNA: TGTGCCAGCAGCTTACAGGGGGGTTTGGAAGCTTTCTTT.

CDR3 nucleotides: TGCGCCAGCAGCTTTGAGAGGCCGGGTGAATTCCCCTACGAGCAGTACTTC. It specifies CASSFERPGEFPYEQYF. This sequence joins TRBV5-1 and TRBJ2-7; D uncertain. Germline CDR1 SGHRS, CDR2 YFSETQ. The CDR3 spans 17 residues. The ends were cut back, 2 bases at V and 2 bases at J, with 20 bases in the middle.

This clone showed up just once. The chain has TRBV29-1 and TRBJ1-6; the match to TRBD1 covers 7 bases. The CDR3 is 12 amino acids. Losses at the gene ends were 6 bases for V and 5 bases for J; bases not matched to a gene: 1. Germline V gives CDR1 SQVTM, CDR2 ANQGSEA. In DNA form, the CDR3 reads TGCAGCGTCCAGGGGGATAATTCACCCCTCCACTTT. Encoded protein: CSVQGDNSPLHF.

This clone has only a few counts. This rearrangement joins TRBV4-1 to TRBJ2-5, with D perhaps TRBD2 (5 bases). Germline lookup yields CDR1 MGHRA and CDR2 YSYEKL. V was cut by 5 bases and J by 4 bases, with 20 bases left in between. The CDR3 contains 16 residues. The CDR3 DNA reads as TGCGCCAGCAGCAAACCCCGTGAGGGCCCGGGAGAGACCCAGTACTTC. It translates to CASSKPREGPGETQYF.

This chain links TRBV2 with TRBJ2-7; perhaps TRBD2 as D (6 bases). Trimming shortened V by 2 bases and J by 3 bases, and 14 bases separated the two germline ends. CDR3 length: 15 amino acids. Germline CDR1 is SNHLY and CDR2 is FYNNEI. CDR3 DNA: TGTGCCAGCAGTGAATCTTCGGGAGAGAGCTACGAGCAGTACTTC. Translated, it gives CASSESSGESYEQYF.

V usage is TRBV2 and J usage is TRBJ1-6; D is perhaps TRBD1 (6 bases). The V end was cut by 4 bases, the J end by 9 bases, with 19 bases between. Germline CDR1 is SNHLY and CDR2 is FYNNEI. CDR3 length: 16 residues. Here the CDR3 DNA reads TGTGCCAGCAGTGTAAGAGGGGGAAGTTTCGGTTCACCCCTCCACTTT. Translating it yields CASSVRGGSFGSPLHF.

The gene calls are TRBV9 and TRBJ1-6; 9 positions agree with TRBD1. The V gene's germline CDR1 is SGDLS and CDR2 YYNGEE. V shed 3 bases, J shed 7 bases, and the junction held 5 bases outside the gene matches. The CDR3 covers 15 residues. DNA for the CDR3: TGTGCCAGCAGCGCGAGTACAGGGGGCAATTCACCCCTCCACTTT. Amino acids: CASSASTGGNSPLHF.

CDR3 sequence: CASSFRQVGDSPLHF. The CDR3 nucleotides are TGTGCCAGCAGTTTTCGACAGGTCGGGGATTCACCCCTCCACTTT. The J gene is TRBJ1-6, the V gene TRBV27; D might be TRBD1 (6 bases). Germline V gene data show CDR1 as MNHEY and CDR2 as SMNVEV (reference sequence). The CDR3 loop spans 15 amino acids. Trimming removed 3 bases from V and 8 bases from J, with 14 bases in between.

Turning to this clone: Different DNA sequences within this sample yield the same CDR3. CDR3 sequence reads: CASSLRTGGDEQYF. CDR3 DNA: TGCGCCAGCAGTTTACGTACAGGGGGCGACGAGCAGTACTTC. The gene calls are TRBV5-1 and TRBJ2-7, with 9 bases identical to TRBD1. The germline gives CDR1 SGHRS, CDR2 YFSETQ. The ends lost 5 bases at V and 5 bases at J; junction bases unmatched: 8. The CDR3 has 14 amino acids.